A single sample is the source of the 10 T cell receptor beta chains below, sequenced in a study of blood T cell repertoires in COVID-19. Some clones are missing from TCRdb's copy, which holds only in-frame ones; the method was immunoSEQ multiplex PCR. Here the sample spans 74,000 or so clones, approximately 88% being singletons. Sequencing was carried out using peripheral blood. These receptors originate from a human donor in a cohort sampled during active COVID-19.

The J gene is TRBJ1-5, the V gene TRBV19; 12 bases are shared with TRBD1. Per germline, CDR1 LNHDA and CDR2 SQIVND (reference sequence). After removal of 6 bases from V and 1 base from J, the junction contained 7 bases not matched to a gene. The CDR3 loop spans 17 amino acids. Here the CDR3 DNA reads TGTGCCAGTAGGGGTCGGGACAGGGGGCCGAGCAATCAGCCCCAGCATTTT. Its translation: CASRGRDRGPSNQPQHF. Full variable domain (remainder filled in from reference TRBV19 and TRBJ1-5): DGGITQSPKYLFRKEGQNVTLSCEQNLNHDAMYWYRQDPGQGLRLIYYSQIVNDFQKGDIAEGYSVSREKKESFPLTVTSAQKNPTAFYLCASRGRDRGPSNQPQHFGDGTRLSIL.

This rearrangement joins TRBV19 to TRBJ1-2; unclear D gene. Germline CDR1 reads LNHDA; CDR2 reads SQIVND (reference sequence). The CDR3 contains 13 residues. V dropped 3 bases and J dropped 5 bases, with 10 bases sitting between them. The CDR3 is CASSMAGRYGYTF. The CDR3 nucleotides read TGTGCCAGTAGTATGGCCGGGAGGTATGGCTACACCTTC.

The chain recombines TRBV2 with TRBJ2-7; 8 nucleotides align to TRBD2. There are 14 residues in the CDR3. V trimming: 4 bases; J trimming: 4 bases; junction bases outside the gene matches: 6. CDR1 and CDR2 from the germline V gene are SNHLY and FYNNEI. Here the CDR3 reads CASSAPSGPYEQYF. CDR3 in DNA: TGTGCCAGCAGTGCACCTAGCGGGCCTTACGAGCAGTACTTC.

The J gene is TRBJ1-1, the V gene TRBV27, with 7 bases fitting TRBD1. The CDR3 runs to 18 residues. Germline V gene data show CDR1 as MNHEY and CDR2 as SMNVEV (reference sequence). With 2 bases clipped from V and 7 bases from J, the junction kept 19 bases outside the gene matches. CDR3 protein: CASSLSRGRGDSRDEAFF. CDR3 sequence (DNA): TGTGCCAGCAGTTTAAGTAGGGGCAGGGGGGACTCCCGAGATGAAGCTTTCTTT.

J is TRBJ1-5 and V is TRBV7-2; no clear D gene. The V end was cut by 3 bases, the J end by 3 bases, with 9 bases between. This CDR3 has 14 amino acids. The V gene's germline CDR1 is SGHTA and CDR2 FQGNSA. CDR3 DNA: TGTGCCAGCAGCTTGGCAGGATTCAATCAGCCCCAGCATTTT. It translates to CASSLAGFNQPQHF.

This chain joins TRBV24-1 and TRBJ2-5, with a tentative D call TRBD1 (6 bases). With 1 base removed from V and 4 bases from J, the gap between germline ends came to 9 bases. CDR3 size: 14 residues. The germline CDR1 and CDR2 sequences are KGHDR and SFDVKD. The DNA of the CDR3 is TGTGCCACCAGTGATTTCGTCAGGGGAGAGACCCAGTACTTC. Translating it yields CATSDFVRGETQYF.

This chain uses TRBV9 with TRBJ1-2, with 11 bases matching TRBD1. There are 17 residues in the CDR3. V was clipped by 4 bases and J by 7 bases; unmatched bases: 15. Germline V gene lookup returns CDR1 SGDLS and CDR2 YYNGEE. The CDR3 DNA sequence: TGTGCCAGCAGCCTTTACGCTCACGGACAGGGGGCGGGTGGCTACACCTTC. It yields the protein CASSLYAHGQGAGGYTF. Full variable domain (rest looked up from reference TRBV9 and TRBJ1-2): DSGVTQTPKHLITATGQRVTLRCSPRSGDLSVYWYQQSLDQGLQFLIQYYNGEERAKGNILERFSAQQFPDLHSELNLSSLELGDSALYFCASSLYAHGQGAGGYTFGSGTRLTVV.

This clone was observed a single time. The CDR3 DNA sequence: TGTGCCTGGAGGGGAGAGACGAGCTCCTATAATTCACCCCTCCACTTT. It translates to CAWRGETSSYNSPLHF. The chain recombines TRBV30 with TRBJ1-6; D gene ambiguous. Germline CDR1 is GTSNPN and CDR2 is SVGIG (reference sequence). The length of the CDR3 is 16 residues. Between the trimmed V and J ends, which lost 3 bases and 0 bases, there was a span of 12 bases.

The chain uses TRBV7-9 and TRBJ1-6, with 9 nucleotides matching TRBD1. V dropped 5 bases and J dropped 7; count of bases not matched to a gene: 6. CDR1 is SEHNR and CDR2 is FQNEAQ in the germline V gene (reference sequence). This CDR3 is built from 15 residues. The CDR3, as DNA: TGTGCCAGCAGCCAGCGGGACAGGGCCAATTCACCCCTCCACTTT. This codes for CASSQRDRANSPLHF.

A single count supports this clone. The genes are TRBV5-1 and TRBJ1-1; weak D call: TRBD1 (6 bases). The CDR3 sequence is 15 residues long. Germline CDR1 and CDR2: SGHRS and YFSETQ. V lost 6 bases and J 4 bases, leaving 19 bases between the germline ends. The CDR3 sequence: CASKREQGWGTEAFF. The CDR3 DNA follows: TGCGCCAGCAAAAGGGAACAGGGCTGGGGCACTGAAGCTTTCTTT.